This T cell receptor beta chain emerged from a study of response to subunit inactivated influenza vaccine. The CDR3 loop spans 15 amino acids. J gave up 9 bases and V 2 bases, and 10 bases lay outside the gene matches. Each CDR3 protein is one row after TCRdb ran MiXCR on the RT-PCR reads. The table records more than 600,000 distinct CDR3 sequences, around a sixth of them present only once. Turning to this clonotype: Its antigen is unidentified.

Broader study findings: Few new T cells, the authors suggested, are recruited by each seasonal influenza vaccination.

The sequence derives from a man aged 45-60 years who received an inactivated influenza vaccine. The chain employs TRBV12-3 or TRBV12-4 and TRBJ2-1; 7 positions match TRBD2. The sample consisted of PBMCs from blood, taken 5 days after vaccination. CDR3 protein: CASSLLSRESGEQFF. CDR3 nucleotides: TGTGCCAGCAGTTTACTTTCGCGGGAGTCTGGTGAGCAGTTCTTC.